This TCR beta chain was obtained from a study of early T cells in non-severe SARS-CoV-2 infection. TCRdb re-analysed the 5' RACE reads in MiXCR, keeping a single row per CDR3 protein. The table lists tens of thousands of distinct CDR3 sequences, 5.4% of them singletons, with over 20% in the top ten. Study-wide results and limits: Reliance on VDJdb matching favored anti-spike CD8 responses; private and CD4 specificities were missed.

V dropped 6 bases and J dropped 4 bases, with 10 bases sitting between them. The CDR3 consists of 14 residues. The germline V gene encodes CDR1 ENHRY and CDR2 SYGVKD. Concerning this clonotype: Its antigen is as yet unknown.

The specimen was whole blood. The sequence derives from an adult who was a healthcare worker with PCR-confirmed SARS-CoV-2 infection or an uninfected control (not recorded which). The rearrangement links TRBV10-3 to TRBJ2-6; D ambiguous. Here the CDR3 reads CAISTPGGANVLTF. CDR3 DNA: TGTGCCATCAGCACCCCTGGCGGGGCCAACGTCCTGACTTTC.